A single sample is the source of the 17 T cell receptor beta chains below, sequenced in a study of technical replicates of blood from a few donors. Assay: immunoSEQ multiplex PCR; the TCRdb copy retains only in-frame clones and omits some. The data contain about 81,000 clones, approximately 96% of them singletons. The sequencing input was T cells isolated from PBMCs. The source of these receptors is a human donor in good health.

V is TRBV5-1 and J is TRBJ2-6; 7 positions match TRBD2. CDR1 SGHRS and CDR2 YFSETQ come from the germline V gene. This CDR3 spans 16 amino acids. V lost 1 base to trimming and J lost 4 bases; unmatched junction nucleotides: 5. For the CDR3, the DNA is TGCGCCAGCAGCTTGTCACTAGCGTCCGGGGCCAACGTCCTGACTTTC. Translating it yields CASSLSLASGANVLTF.

The chain combines TRBV10-1 with TRBJ2-7; D is undetermined. With 2 bases removed from V and 0 bases from J, the gap between germline ends came to 5 bases. Germline loops: CDR1 WNHNN, CDR2 SYGVQD (reference sequence). CDR3 length equals 13 residues. The DNA for the CDR3 is TGCGCCAGCAGTGAGGGCGGCTCCTACGAGCAGTACTTC. Its protein is CASSEGGSYEQYF.

The chain uses TRBV5-1 and TRBJ2-2, with D possibly matching TRBD1 (6 bases). Germline assignment: CDR1 SGHRS and CDR2 YFSETQ. The V gene lost 0 bases and the J gene lost 5 bases, with 11 bases spanning the gap. The CDR3 sequence is 15 residues long. The CDR3 sequence: CASSLEGVVTGELFF. DNA for the CDR3: TGCGCCAGCAGCTTGGAGGGGGTCGTAACCGGGGAGCTGTTTTTT. The whole variable domain, remainder taken from reference TRBV5-1 and TRBJ2-2, is KAGVTQTPRYLIKTRGQQVTLSCSPISGHRSVSWYQQTPGQGLQFLFEYFSETQRNKGNFPGRFSGRQFSNSRSEMNVSTLELGDSALYLCASSLEGVVTGELFFGEGSRLTVL.

The genes are TRBV6-1 and TRBJ1-1; 8 nucleotides line up with TRBD1. V gave up 4 bases and J gave up 11 bases; unmatched junction bases: 12. Germline V gives CDR1 MNHNS, CDR2 SASEGT. The CDR3 runs 14 residues. CDR3 sequence (DNA): TGTGCCAGCAGTGTTAGGACAGGGCACGATTCGGCTTTCTTT. Translating it yields CASSVRTGHDSAFF.

The chain uses TRBV19 and TRBJ2-7; a weak D match, TRBD1 (6 bases). Trimming stripped 5 bases from V and 6 bases from J, with 20 bases between. Germline-derived CDR1 and CDR2 are LNHDA and SQIVND (reference sequence). The CDR3 covers 15 residues. The CDR3 region is CASSAYTGIQVEQYF. DNA for the CDR3: TGTGCCAGTAGTGCGTATACAGGGATTCAGGTCGAGCAGTACTTC.

The chain has TRBV4-2 and TRBJ1-4; no clear D gene. The ends were cut back, 1 base at V and 3 bases at J, with 12 bases in the middle. There are 16 residues in the CDR3. Germline V CDR1 and CDR2: LGHNA, YNFKEQ. DNA for the CDR3: TGTGCCAGCAGCCAAGGACGGGAACCCCCTAATGAAAAACTGTTTTTT. This gives the protein CASSQGREPPNEKLFF.

The genes are TRBV30 and TRBJ2-2, with D possibly being TRBD2 (5 bases). Germline-derived CDR1 and CDR2 are GTSNPN and SVGIG (reference sequence). V gave up 0 bases and J gave up 4 bases, with 9 bases separating them. CDR3 length: 14 residues. The CDR3 reads CAWSVAGSTGELFF. The CDR3 DNA follows: TGTGCCTGGAGTGTAGCTGGGAGCACCGGGGAGCTGTTTTTT.

This chain uses TRBV4-2 with TRBJ1-1; 8 nucleotides match TRBD1. Looked up from germline, CDR1 is LGHNA and CDR2 is YNFKEQ. The CDR3 runs 15 residues. The V and J ends lost 0 bases and 3 bases, in that order; junction bases with no gene match: 3. CDR3 coding DNA: TGTGCCAGCAGCCAAGAAGGACAGGGCTACACTGAAGCTTTCTTT. Protein sequence: CASSQEGQGYTEAFF.

This chain links TRBV7-8 with TRBJ2-5, with TRBD1 matching over 8 bases. The CDR3 has 16 amino acids. The V segment lost 5 bases and the J segment 2 bases; nucleotides outside the gene matches: 10. In germline, CDR1 is SGHVS, CDR2 FQNEAQ. In DNA, the CDR3 is TGTGCCAGCAGCAGGACAGGGTGGAATCTTCAAGAGACCCAGTACTTC. Translated: CASSRTGWNLQETQYF.

The V call is TRBV27, the J call TRBJ1-2; D is perhaps TRBD1 (5 bases). This CDR3 spans 17 amino acids. V lost 4 bases to trimming and J lost 5 bases, with 23 bases between them. The V gene's germline CDR1 is MNHEY and CDR2 SMNVEV (reference sequence). The CDR3 sequence: CASSWSSDGSGGYGYTF. The CDR3 DNA sequence: TGTGCCAGCAGTTGGTCCTCGGACGGTTCCGGGGGGTATGGCTACACCTTC.

This chain connects TRBV14 to TRBJ2-5, with D maybe TRBD2 (7 bases). Trimming stripped 1 base from V and 7 bases from J, with 19 bases between. CDR1 SGHDN and CDR2 FVKESK come from the germline V gene. The CDR3 extends over 16 amino acids. CDR3 in amino acids: CASSQAGAGARRTQYF. CDR3 nucleotides: TGTGCCAGCAGCCAAGCCGGGGCGGGGGCGCGGAGGACCCAGTACTTC.

The CDR3 bases are TGTGCCAGTAGTAAGTCGGGACAGGGGAACACCGGGGAGCTGTTTTTT. This encodes CASSKSGQGNTGELFF. The rearrangement uses TRBV19 and TRBJ2-2, with 9 bases identical to TRBD1. Unmatched junction bases numbered 4, after V lost 4 bases and J lost 1 base. CDR1 is LNHDA and CDR2 is SQIVND in the germline V gene (reference sequence). CDR3 length equals 16 residues.

The chain recombines TRBV29-1 with TRBJ2-5; 8 bases fit TRBD2. V gave up 8 bases and J gave up 5 bases; unmatched junction bases: 7. The CDR3 has 12 residues. Per germline, CDR1 SQVTM and CDR2 ANQGSEA. The CDR3, as DNA: TGCAGCCCCGGACTAGCTGCTGAGACCCAGTACTTC. This codes for CSPGLAAETQYF.

The V and J genes are TRBV2 and TRBJ2-1, with D possibly matching TRBD2 (5 bases). This CDR3 region has 11 residues. Trimming stripped 3 bases from V and 9 bases from J, with 6 bases between. Germline loops: CDR1 SNHLY, CDR2 FYNNEI. The CDR3 sequence is CASSDGGEQFF. The CDR3 DNA sequence: TGTGCCAGCAGTGACGGAGGTGAGCAGTTCTTC.

This chain uses TRBV4-1 with TRBJ2-7; TRBD1 matches 12 bases. Germline CDR1 and CDR2: MGHRA and YSYEKL. The CDR3 length is 14 residues. V gave up 1 base and J gave up 6 bases; unmatched junction bases: 1. CDR3 in DNA: TGCGCCAGCAGCCAAGGGGACAGGGGGCGCGAGCAGTACTTC. Residues: CASSQGDRGREQYF.

This clone appeared once. This rearrangement joins TRBV5-1 to TRBJ2-3; D perhaps matches TRBD1 (6 bases). The CDR3 runs 17 residues. V lost 0 bases to trimming and J lost 3 bases, with 17 bases between them. CDR1 SGHRS and CDR2 YFSETQ come from the germline V gene. CDR3 residues: CASSLELTGRSTDTQYF. As DNA, the CDR3 is TGCGCCAGCAGCTTGGAATTGACAGGACGAAGTACAGATACGCAGTATTTT.

The genes are TRBV4-1 and TRBJ2-5, with 13 bases identical to TRBD2. The CDR3 is 16 residues long. Trimming removed 2 bases from V and 4 bases from J; junction bases left unmatched: 4. Germline CDR1 is MGHRA and CDR2 is YSYEKL. This CDR3 reads CASSQTGLAGIETQYF. The CDR3 nucleotides read TGCGCCAGCAGCCAAACGGGACTAGCGGGAATAGAGACCCAGTACTTC.